Below are 25 T cell receptor beta chains sequenced from a single sample in a study of regulatory T cells in long-lasting Graves disease. Time point reported: newly diagnosed GD, antithyroid drugs for less than 3 months. RNA from PBMCs was the source of the TCR library. To make TCR beta libraries, researchers used iRepertoire HTBI primers and Arm-PCR of CDR3 regions. TCRdb ran MiXCR on the multiplex PCR reads and lists one entry per CDR3 protein. Counted here are 450,000 to 500,000 distinct CDR3 sequences, 15% to 20% occurring once; the ten biggest clones make up 12%. The sample also formed part of further work on T cells in Graves' hyperthyroidism and ophthalmopathy.

This specimen consisted of peripheral blood mononuclear cells (PBMCs), obtained at new diagnosis, from a patient treated with antithyroid drugs. These receptor sequences come from a man aged 40-50 years with Graves disease.

This clonotype was observed a few times. The chain employs TRBV10-3 and TRBJ2-1, with TRBD2 identical over 13 bases. Germline V gene data show CDR1 as ENHRY and CDR2 as SYGVKD. Trimming at V came to 5 bases and at J to 7 bases, leaving 11 bases not matched to a gene. The CDR3 totals 17 residues. For the CDR3, the DNA is TGTGCCATCAGTACCCTCTCCGGGACTAGCGGGATAAATGAGCAGTTCTTC. It encodes CAISTLSGTSGINEQFF.

At least ten counts were recorded for this clonotype. The V call is TRBV20-1, the J call TRBJ2-5; TRBD2 aligns across 9 bases. Germline V gene sequence: CDR1 DFQATT, CDR2 SNEGSKA (reference sequence). The V and J ends lost 4 bases and 0 bases, in that order; junction bases with no gene match: 3. The CDR3 is 14 amino acids. This CDR3 is CSANSGSHQETQYF. CDR3 in DNA: TGCAGTGCTAATAGCGGGAGCCACCAAGAGACCCAGTACTTC.

This clonotype was counted only a few times. This clone may be a read error of a much larger clone one base away. V usage is TRBV5-6 and J usage is TRBJ2-1, with D possibly TRBD2 on 5 matching bases. CDR1 is SGHDT, CDR2 YYEEEE, per germline. The CDR3 is 16 residues long. The CDR3 DNA follows: TGTGCCAGCAGCTTCGGACGGGGAAACGGGTACAATGGGCAGTTCTTC. As protein: CASSFGRGNGYNGQFF.

About this clonotype itself: At one boundary the junction diverges from the germline segment, which might be a read error. The chain combines TRBV19 with TRBJ1-1; 8 bases are a match to TRBD1. CDR3 size: 13 residues. Looked up from germline, CDR1 is LNHDA and CDR2 is SQIVND (reference sequence). CDR3 in amino acids: CASSIDRGPEAFF. CDR3 in DNA: TGTGCCAGTAGCATAGACAGGGGACCTGAAGCTTTCTTT.

The chain combines TRBV2 with TRBJ1-3; D not resolved. V shed 1 base and J shed 1 base, with 5 bases lying between them. The CDR3 contains 14 residues. CDR1 and CDR2 from the germline V gene are SNHLY and FYNNEI. CDR3 coding DNA: TGTGCCAGCAGTGAAGGGCAGTCTGGAAACACCATATATTTT. It is translated as CASSEGQSGNTIYF.

This clonotype was recorded a few times. This chain links TRBV6-2 or TRBV6-3 with TRBJ2-3; maybe TRBD2 (5 bases). The CDR3 is 14 amino acids. Germline CDR1 and CDR2: MNHEY and SVGEGT. V dropped 5 bases and J dropped 5 bases, with 14 bases sitting between them. In nucleotides, the CDR3 is TGTGCCAGCAGTGAAACCCCAGGAGGAGATACGCAGTATTTT. Its protein is CASSETPGGDTQYF.

As regards this clonotype: With a much larger clone just one base away, this may be a read error. The rearrangement uses TRBV2 and TRBJ1-2, with D uncertain. V was trimmed by 0 bases and J by 3 bases, leaving 14 bases between them. CDR1 is SNHLY and CDR2 is FYNNEI in the germline V gene. There are 16 residues in the CDR3. CDR3 nucleotides: TGTGCCAGCAGTGAAGCGCTTGTAGTCGGCGACTATGGCTACACCTTC. Protein: CASSEALVVGDYGYTF. The full variable domain, completed using reference TRBV2 and TRBJ1-2, is EPEVTQTPSHQVTQMGQEVILRCVPISNHLYFYWYRQILGQKVEFLVSFYNNEISEKSEIFDDQFSVERPDGSNFTLKIRSTKLEDSAMYFCASSEALVVGDYGYTFGSGTRLTVV.

This clonotype has a count of ten or more. The CDR3 loop reads CASSDHRATNEKLFF. The CDR3 coding sequence is TGTGCCAGCAGTGACCACAGGGCAACTAATGAAAAACTGTTTTTT. The V gene is TRBV2, the J gene TRBJ1-4; possibly TRBD1 for D (6 bases). Per the germline V gene, CDR1 is SNHLY and CDR2 is FYNNEI. V was shortened by 3 bases and J by 0 bases, with 8 bases between the two germline ends. The CDR3 is 15 residues long.

There are a few counts of this clonotype. A clone one base away is much larger, so this may be a read error. The chain joins TRBV7-2 to TRBJ2-3; 8 positions agree with TRBD2. Germline V gene sequence: CDR1 SGHTA, CDR2 FQGNSA. The junction had 9 bases not matched to a gene; V was cut back by 8 bases and J by 2 bases. The CDR3 runs to 15 residues. The CDR3 here is CASSRGGLATDTQYF. CDR3 bases: TGTGCCAGCTCCCGGGGCGGACTAGCCACAGATACGCAGTATTTT.

This clonotype came up many times. In nucleotides, the CDR3 is TGTGCCAGCAGCTTAACGCCGGGTATCTATGAGCAGTTCTTC. This gives the protein CASSLTPGIYEQFF. The chain combines TRBV7-3 with TRBJ2-1, with D unresolved. The germline V gene has CDR1 SGHTA and CDR2 FQGTGA. The V gene lost 0 bases and the J gene lost 8 bases, with 11 bases spanning the gap. This CDR3 is built from 14 residues.

J is TRBJ2-1 and V is TRBV9, with 8 nucleotides matching TRBD2. The CDR3 spans 15 residues. The V and J ends lost 4 bases and 6 bases, in that order; junction bases with no gene match: 9. Per germline, CDR1 SGDLS and CDR2 YYNGEE. CDR3 region: CASSFQAGVLNEQFF. Here the CDR3 DNA reads TGTGCCAGCAGCTTTCAAGCGGGAGTGCTCAATGAGCAGTTCTTC.

In this sample, this clonotype turned up many times. The chain joins TRBV27 to TRBJ2-7, with a possible D match to TRBD2 (6 bases). V lost 3 bases and J lost 0, with 12 bases in between. Germline V gives CDR1 MNHEY, CDR2 SMNVEV (reference sequence). This CDR3 has 15 residues. The CDR3 protein is CASSFETSNSYEQYF. In nucleotides, the CDR3 is TGTGCCAGCAGTTTCGAGACTAGTAACTCCTACGAGCAGTACTTC.

This clonotype was detected ten times or more. The junction departs from germline at one end; a sequencing error may be responsible. The V gene is TRBV2, the J gene TRBJ2-7, with TRBD2 as a possible D gene (5 bases). From germline, CDR1 is SNHLY and CDR2 FYNNEI. This CDR3 is built from 12 residues. CDR3 amino acids: CASTLAAGRVVF. CDR3 nucleotide sequence: TGTGCCAGTACCCTGGCCGCGGGTAGGGTCGTCTTC. Combining the CDR3 with reference TRBV2 and TRBJ2-7 gives the whole variable domain EPEVTQTPSHQVTQMGQEVILRCVPISNHLYFYWYRQILGQKVEFLVSFYNNEISEKSEIFDDQFSVERPDGSNFTLKIRSTKLEDSAMYFCASTLAAGRVVFGPGTRLTVT.

About this clonotype: Just one base apart from a much larger clone, this may be a read error. J is TRBJ2-7 and V is TRBV12-3 or TRBV12-4; the match to TRBD2 covers 9 bases. The V segment lost 2 bases and the J segment 5 bases; nucleotides outside the gene matches: 10. The CDR3 extends over 16 amino acids. This CDR3 is CASSLMPSGNVHEQYF. The CDR3 DNA follows: TGTGCCAGCAGTTTAATGCCTAGCGGGAATGTCCACGAGCAGTACTTC.

This clonotype was detected many times. The chain joins TRBV11-2 to TRBJ2-7, with 9 bases that match TRBD2. The CDR3 sequence is 15 residues long. V trimming: 4 bases; J trimming: 3 bases; junction bases outside the gene matches: 7. The germline CDR1 and CDR2 sequences are SGHAT and FQNNGV. The CDR3 DNA reads TGTGCCAGCAGCTCAATAGCGGGAGTCTTCTACGAGCAGTACTTC. Encoded protein: CASSSIAGVFYEQYF.

At least ten counts were recorded for this clonotype. The chain carries TRBV12-3 or TRBV12-4 and TRBJ2-1, with TRBD2 matching over 7 bases. The CDR3 runs 16 residues. Trimming at V came to 1 base and at J to 6 bases, leaving 9 bases not matched to a gene. The DNA of the CDR3 is TGTGCCAGCAGTTTAGGGGACTACAGTTATGGCAATGAGCAGTTCTTC. It is translated as CASSLGDYSYGNEQFF.

This clonotype was counted at least ten times. This sequence joins TRBV6-1 and TRBJ2-5, with D tentatively TRBD1 (6 bases). Germline V lookup: CDR1 MNHNS, CDR2 SASEGT. The CDR3 consists of 15 residues. The ends were cut back, 6 bases at V and 1 base at J, with 15 bases in the middle. The CDR3: CASSVNQGTQETQYF. CDR3 coding DNA: TGTGCCAGCAGCGTCAACCAGGGGACCCAAGAGACCCAGTACTTC.

Concerning this clonotype: A much larger clone lies one base from this, so it may be a read error. V gene TRBV2 combines with J gene TRBJ2-5, with 8 bases aligning to TRBD1. The germline V gene encodes CDR1 SNHLY and CDR2 FYNNEI. CDR3 length: 15 residues. In nucleotides, the CDR3 is TGTGCCAGCAGCTACCCGTCAGGGGGCCGGGAGACCCAGCACTTC. Translation: CASSYPSGGRETQHF.

This clonotype was counted many times. This chain links TRBV6-1 with TRBJ2-1, with 12 bases lining up with TRBD2. Germline CDR1 is MNHNS and CDR2 is SASEGT. Losses at the gene ends were 5 bases for V and 6 bases for J; bases not matched to a gene: 2. This CDR3 contains 14 residues. As DNA, the CDR3 is TGTGCCAGCAGTCGACTAGCGGGAGCCAATGAGCAGTTCTTC. Amino acid sequence: CASSRLAGANEQFF.

This clonotype was counted a few times. The chain uses TRBV3-1 and TRBJ2-5; no clear D gene. V lost 0 bases to trimming and J lost 5 bases, with 13 bases between them. The germline V gene has CDR1 LGHDT and CDR2 YNNKEL (reference sequence). This CDR3 comprises 15 residues. The CDR3 nucleotides read TGTGCCAGCAGCCAAGATGTCAGATTATTGGAGACCCAGTACTTC. Translated, it gives CASSQDVRLLETQYF.

This clonotype was detected only a few times. J is TRBJ2-1 and V is TRBV27; D gene ambiguous. The CDR3 is made up of 14 amino acids. Germline CDR1 reads MNHEY; CDR2 reads SMNVEV (reference sequence). The ends were cut back, 3 bases at V and 7 bases at J, with 13 bases in the middle. This CDR3 reads CASSLPGSTNEQFF. The DNA for the CDR3 is TGTGCCAGCAGTTTGCCTGGCAGTACTAATGAGCAGTTCTTC.

In its sample, this clonotype was seen a few times. The J gene is TRBJ1-5, the V gene TRBV6-2 or TRBV6-3; no definite D call. Trimming left V 5 bases short and J 1 base short, with 12 bases between. Germline-derived CDR1 and CDR2 are MNHEY and SVGEGT. This CDR3 is built from 15 residues. This chain's CDR3 is CASSVGVLSNQPQHF. In DNA form, the CDR3 reads TGTGCCAGCAGTGTCGGGGTCCTCAGCAATCAGCCCCAGCATTTT.

This clonotype was observed at least ten times. The chain links TRBV27 to TRBJ2-2; the D gene is possibly TRBD1 (6 bases). V was clipped by 2 bases and J by 0 bases, with 13 bases between them. Per the germline V gene, CDR1 is MNHEY and CDR2 is SMNVEV (reference sequence). This CDR3 has 17 residues. CDR3 bases: TGTGCCAGCAGTTTAAGAAGGGGGATTACGAACACCGGGGAGCTGTTTTTT. It yields the protein CASSLRRGITNTGELFF.

This clonotype was counted a few times. The chain has TRBV20-1 and TRBJ2-3; 10 positions agree with TRBD2. This CDR3 has 16 amino acids. V was clipped by 1 base and J by 5 bases; unmatched bases: 9. Germline CDR1 reads DFQATT; CDR2 reads SNEGSKA (reference sequence). CDR3 DNA sequence: TGCAGTGCTAGAGCCCGCAGCGGGAGGGCCCGAGATACGCAGTATTTT. Translated, it gives CSARARSGRARDTQYF.

V usage is TRBV19 and J usage is TRBJ1-5; TRBD1 agrees at 8 bases. The germline gives CDR1 LNHDA, CDR2 SQIVND (reference sequence). The CDR3 has 13 residues. Trimming removed 6 bases from V and 7 bases from J; junction bases left unmatched: 5. The CDR3 sequence: CASRGTGWQPQHF. The DNA of the CDR3 is TGTGCCAGTAGAGGGACAGGTTGGCAGCCCCAGCATTTT.